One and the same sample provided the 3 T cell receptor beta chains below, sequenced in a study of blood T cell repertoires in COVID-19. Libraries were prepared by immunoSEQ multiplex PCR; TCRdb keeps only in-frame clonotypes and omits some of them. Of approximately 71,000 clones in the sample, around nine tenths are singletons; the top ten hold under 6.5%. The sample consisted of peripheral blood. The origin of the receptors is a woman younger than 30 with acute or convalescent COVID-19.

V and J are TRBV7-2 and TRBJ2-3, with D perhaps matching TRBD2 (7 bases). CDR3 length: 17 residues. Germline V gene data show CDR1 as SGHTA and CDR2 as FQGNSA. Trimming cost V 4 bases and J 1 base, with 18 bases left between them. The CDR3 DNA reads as TGTGCCAGCAGCTGGGGGCGGCGGACTAGAGGCACAGATACGCAGTATTTT. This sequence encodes CASSWGRRTRGTDTQYF.

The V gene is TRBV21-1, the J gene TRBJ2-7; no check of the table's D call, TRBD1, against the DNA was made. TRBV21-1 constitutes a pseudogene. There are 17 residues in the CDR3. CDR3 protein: CASSKVYRTGGLYEQYF. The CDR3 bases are TGTGCCAGCAGCAAAGTTTATCGGACAGGGGGTCTGTACGAGCAGTACTTC.

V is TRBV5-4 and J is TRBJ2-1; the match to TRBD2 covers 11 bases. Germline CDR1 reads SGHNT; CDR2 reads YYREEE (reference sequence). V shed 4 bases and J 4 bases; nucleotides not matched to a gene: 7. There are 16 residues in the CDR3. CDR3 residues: CASSDRLAGRYNEQFF. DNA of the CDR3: TGTGCCAGCAGCGACAGACTAGCGGGGCGATACAATGAGCAGTTCTTC.